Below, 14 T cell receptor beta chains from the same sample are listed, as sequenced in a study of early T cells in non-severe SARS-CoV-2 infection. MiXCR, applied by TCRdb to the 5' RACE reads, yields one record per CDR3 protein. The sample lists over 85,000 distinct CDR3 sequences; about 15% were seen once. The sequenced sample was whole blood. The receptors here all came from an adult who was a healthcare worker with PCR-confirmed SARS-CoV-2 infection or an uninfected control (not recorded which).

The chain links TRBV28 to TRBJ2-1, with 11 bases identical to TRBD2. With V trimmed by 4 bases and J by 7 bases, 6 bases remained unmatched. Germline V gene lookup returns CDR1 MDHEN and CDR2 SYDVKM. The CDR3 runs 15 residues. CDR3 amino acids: CASSSTSGKENEQFF. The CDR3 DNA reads TGTGCCAGCAGTTCGACTAGCGGGAAGGAAAATGAGCAGTTCTTC.

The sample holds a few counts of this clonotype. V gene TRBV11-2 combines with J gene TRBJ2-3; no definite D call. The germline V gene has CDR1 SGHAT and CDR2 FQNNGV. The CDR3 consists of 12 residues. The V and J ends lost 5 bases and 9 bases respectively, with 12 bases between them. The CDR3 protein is CASSPRTLTQYF. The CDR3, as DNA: TGTGCCAGCAGCCCTCGGACGTTAACGCAGTATTTT.

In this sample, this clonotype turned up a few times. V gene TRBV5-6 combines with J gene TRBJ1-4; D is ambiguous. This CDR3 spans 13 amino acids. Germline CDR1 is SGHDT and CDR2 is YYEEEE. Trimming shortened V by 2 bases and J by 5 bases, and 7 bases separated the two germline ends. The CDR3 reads CASSLGGNEKLFF. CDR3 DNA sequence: TGTGCCAGCAGCTTAGGAGGGAATGAAAAACTGTTTTTT.

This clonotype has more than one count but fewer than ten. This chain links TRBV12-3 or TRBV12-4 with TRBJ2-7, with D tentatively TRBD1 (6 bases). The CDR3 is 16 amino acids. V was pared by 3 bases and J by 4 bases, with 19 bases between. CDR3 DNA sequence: TGTGCCAGCAGTTTGGAGTTCACAGGGCCCTCATACGAGCAGTACTTC. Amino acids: CASSLEFTGPSYEQYF.

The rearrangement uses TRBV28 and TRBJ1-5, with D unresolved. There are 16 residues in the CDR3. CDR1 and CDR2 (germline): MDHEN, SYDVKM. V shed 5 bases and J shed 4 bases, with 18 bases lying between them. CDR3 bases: TGTGCCAGCAGTCTCCTTAAGAAGGCCGATAATCAGCCCCAGCATTTT. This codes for CASSLLKKADNQPQHF.

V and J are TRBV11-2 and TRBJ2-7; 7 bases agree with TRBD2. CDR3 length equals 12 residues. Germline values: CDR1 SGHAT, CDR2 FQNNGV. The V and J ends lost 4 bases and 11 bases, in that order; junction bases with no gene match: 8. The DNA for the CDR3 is TGTGCCAGCAGCTATGGGATTCGGGGGGAGTACTTC. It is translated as CASSYGIRGEYF.

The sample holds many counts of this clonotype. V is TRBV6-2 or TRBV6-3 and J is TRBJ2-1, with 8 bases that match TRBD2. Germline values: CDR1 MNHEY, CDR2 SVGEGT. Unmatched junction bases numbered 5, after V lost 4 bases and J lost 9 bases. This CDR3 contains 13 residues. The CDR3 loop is CASSSITSGEQFF. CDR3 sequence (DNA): TGTGCCAGCAGTTCAATAACTAGCGGTGAGCAGTTCTTC.

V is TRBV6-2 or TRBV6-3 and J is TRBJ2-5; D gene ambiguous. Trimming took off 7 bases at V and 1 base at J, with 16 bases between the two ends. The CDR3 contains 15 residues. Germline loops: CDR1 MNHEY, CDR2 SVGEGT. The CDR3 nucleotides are TGTGCCAGCATTCGCCGCGGATCATCCCAAGAGACCCAGTACTTC. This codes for CASIRRGSSQETQYF.

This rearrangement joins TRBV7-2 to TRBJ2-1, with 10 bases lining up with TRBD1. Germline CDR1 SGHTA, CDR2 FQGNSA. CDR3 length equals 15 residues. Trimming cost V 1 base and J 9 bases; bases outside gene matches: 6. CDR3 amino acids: CASSLGGQGWSEQFF. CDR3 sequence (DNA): TGTGCCAGCAGCTTAGGGGGACAGGGGTGGAGTGAGCAGTTCTTC. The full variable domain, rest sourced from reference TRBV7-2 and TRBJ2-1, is GAGVSQSPSNKVTEKGKDVELRCDPISGHTALYWYRQSLGQGLEFLIYFQGNSAPDKSGLPSDRFSAERTGGSVSTLTIQRTQQEDSAVYLCASSLGGQGWSEQFFGPGTRLTVL.

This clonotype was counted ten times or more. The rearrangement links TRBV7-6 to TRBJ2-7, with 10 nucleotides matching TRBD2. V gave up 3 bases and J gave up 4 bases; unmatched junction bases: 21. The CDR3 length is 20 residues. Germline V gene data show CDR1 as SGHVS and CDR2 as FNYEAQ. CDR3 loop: CASSFTVQSRTSGRPYEQYF. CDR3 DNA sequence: TGTGCCAGCAGCTTTACGGTCCAAAGCCGGACTAGCGGACGACCATACGAGCAGTACTTC.

The CDR3 coding sequence is TGCAGCGTTGGGAGACAGGGACCTGAAGCTTTCTTT. Protein sequence: CSVGRQGPEAFF. This chain connects TRBV29-1 to TRBJ1-1; 7 bases fit TRBD1. This CDR3 region has 12 residues. V shed 4 bases, J shed 6 bases, and the junction held 5 bases outside the gene matches. Germline V gene lookup returns CDR1 SQVTM and CDR2 ANQGSEA.

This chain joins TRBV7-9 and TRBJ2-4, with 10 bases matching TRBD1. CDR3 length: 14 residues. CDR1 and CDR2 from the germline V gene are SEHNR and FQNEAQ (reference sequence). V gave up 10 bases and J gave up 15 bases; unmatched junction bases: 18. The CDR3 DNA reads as TGTGCCACCCCGGGGCCGGATAGGACAGGGGGTTTGTACTTC. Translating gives CATPGPDRTGGLYF.

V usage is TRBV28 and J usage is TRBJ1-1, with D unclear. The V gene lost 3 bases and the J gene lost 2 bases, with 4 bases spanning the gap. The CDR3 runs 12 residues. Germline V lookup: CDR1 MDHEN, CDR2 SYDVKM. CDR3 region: CASSFGNTEAFF. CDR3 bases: TGTGCCAGCAGTTTCGGTAACACTGAAGCTTTCTTT.

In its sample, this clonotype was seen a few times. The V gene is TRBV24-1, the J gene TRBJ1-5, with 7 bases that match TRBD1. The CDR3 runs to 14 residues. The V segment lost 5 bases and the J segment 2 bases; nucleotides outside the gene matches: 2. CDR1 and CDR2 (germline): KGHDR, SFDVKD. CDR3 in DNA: TGTGCCACCAGTGGGACAGGCGGCAATCAGCCCCAGCATTTT. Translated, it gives CATSGTGGNQPQHF.